Presented here are 24 T cell receptor beta chains from one specimen sequenced in a study of OX40 agonist ivuxolimab in advanced cancers. The data were produced by immunoSEQ multiplex PCR, yet TCRdb's version contains in-frame clones alone and is incomplete. Found here are 15,000 to 20,000 clones, roughly 80% of them singletons; the top ten hold about 27%. This sample comprised CD4+ or CD8+ T cells sorted from blood, obtained in a trial of the OX40 agonist ivuxolimab. Receptor source: an adult with an advanced solid tumor such as melanoma, head and neck, liver or kidney cancer.

Notes on this clone: The junction does not match germline at one end; this may be a read error. CDR3 region: CLEDRGVSGANVLTF. The CDR3 coding sequence is TGCCTTGAGGACAGGGGCGTCTCTGGGGCCAACGTCCTGACTTTC. The chain recombines TRBV27 with TRBJ2-6, with TRBD1 matching over 9 bases. Germline V gene sequence: CDR1 MNHEY, CDR2 SMNVEV (reference sequence). The CDR3 runs 15 residues.

This chain connects TRBV1 to TRBJ2-3; no check of the table's D call, TRBD2, against the DNA was made. TRBV1 is a listed pseudogene. The CDR3 covers 17 residues. This chain's CDR3 is CTSSQDLREVSTDTQYF. The CDR3 coding sequence is TGCACCAGCAGCCAAGATCTCCGGGAAGTGAGCACAGATACGCAGTATTTT.

The chain couples TRBV14 to TRBJ2-7; TRBD2 is a possible D gene (5 bases). Trimming left V 1 base short and J 0 bases short, with 10 bases between. The CDR3 extends over 15 amino acids. Per the germline V gene, CDR1 is SGHDN and CDR2 is FVKESK. CDR3 bases: TGTGCCAGCAGCCAAGGATCTCGGGGCTCCTACGAGCAGTACTTC. It yields the protein CASSQGSRGSYEQYF.

V and J are TRBV4-3 and TRBJ1-2; D gene unclear. This CDR3 has 17 amino acids. Per germline, CDR1 LGHNA and CDR2 YSLEER. V was cut by 0 bases and J by 3 bases, with 17 bases left in between. The CDR3 DNA follows: TGCGCCAGCAGCCAAGATTATTGGGCGTTCGGCGACTATGGCTACACCTTC. Its protein is CASSQDYWAFGDYGYTF.

The genes are TRBV7-9 and TRBJ1-1; unclear D gene. V dropped 0 bases and J dropped 7 bases, with 15 bases sitting between them. In germline, CDR1 is SEHNR, CDR2 FQNEAQ (reference sequence). The CDR3 covers 15 residues. The CDR3 nucleotides are TGTGCCAGCAGCTTAGCGCTAGGCAAGTGGGGTGAAGCTTTCTTT. Translated, it gives CASSLALGKWGEAFF.

About this clone: The junction and the germline gene differ at one end; a read error may be behind it. The chain joins TRBV5-4 to TRBJ1-4; D gene unclear. This CDR3 has 15 amino acids. The germline V gene encodes CDR1 SGHNT and CDR2 YYREEE (reference sequence). The CDR3 DNA reads TGCGCCAGCAGCCAAGATTACAGCAGTAATGAAAAACTGTTTTTT. Translated: CASSQDYSSNEKLFF.

The chain carries TRBV5-8 and TRBJ2-7, with D unclear. The CDR3 is 12 amino acids. In germline, CDR1 is SGHTS, CDR2 YDEGEE. Trimming pared 4 bases from V and 3 bases from J, leaving 8 bases between. CDR3: CASSPDLYEQYF. CDR3 DNA sequence: TGTGCCAGCAGCCCAGACCTCTACGAGCAGTACTTC.

The chain carries TRBV6-5 and TRBJ2-7, with D perhaps assigned TRBD1 or TRBD2 (5 bases each). Germline V lookup: CDR1 MNHEY, CDR2 SVGAGI. Trimming took 0 bases from V and 3 from J, leaving 12 bases between them. The CDR3 runs to 15 residues. CDR3 sequence: CASSYSGETFYEQYF. CDR3 nucleotides: TGTGCCAGCAGTTACTCGGGGGAGACCTTCTACGAGCAGTACTTC.

The chain recombines TRBV11-2 with TRBJ2-1; a possible D gene is TRBD1 (5 bases). The germline V gene has CDR1 SGHAT and CDR2 FQNNGV. CDR3 length: 15 residues. Between the trimmed V and J ends, which lost 1 base and 8 bases, there was a span of 15 bases. The CDR3 coding sequence is TGTGCCAGCAGCTTAGTTGCTAGGGGAAGCGATGAGCAGTTCTTC. It codes for CASSLVARGSDEQFF.

V and J are TRBV6-6 and TRBJ1-5; the D gene is possibly TRBD1 (6 bases). From germline, CDR1 is MNHNY and CDR2 SVGAGI (reference sequence). V lost 4 bases and J 4 bases, leaving 17 bases between the germline ends. The CDR3 loop spans 16 amino acids. The CDR3 reads CASSLTGATPNQPQHF. CDR3 bases: TGTGCCAGCAGTTTGACAGGAGCCACTCCTAATCAGCCCCAGCATTTT.

The V gene is TRBV10-1, the J gene TRBJ2-7; D not certain. Looked up from germline, CDR1 is WNHNN and CDR2 is SYGVQD (reference sequence). Trimming left V 3 bases short and J 6 bases short, with 15 bases between. The CDR3 covers 14 residues. CDR3 amino acids: CASSESRGRTEQYF. CDR3 sequence (DNA): TGCGCCAGCAGTGAATCGAGAGGCCGGACCGAGCAGTACTTC.

V usage is TRBV27 and J usage is TRBJ1-5; D gene ambiguous. The V end lost 0 bases, the J end lost 2 bases, and 5 bases lay between the germline ends. The CDR3 loop spans 14 amino acids. Germline lookup yields CDR1 MNHEY and CDR2 SMNVEV (reference sequence). CDR3 residues: CASSLSSGNQPQHF. The DNA of the CDR3 is TGTGCCAGCAGTTTATCTAGCGGCAATCAGCCCCAGCATTTT.

The rearrangement uses TRBV6-5 and TRBJ1-5, with unresolved D. Germline assignment: CDR1 MNHEY and CDR2 SVGAGI. CDR3 size: 13 residues. The V gene lost 4 bases and the J gene lost 3 bases, with 7 bases spanning the gap. CDR3 nucleotide sequence: TGTGCCAGCAGTTCCGGGATCAATCAGCCCCAGCATTTT. Its protein product is CASSSGINQPQHF.

This clone came up once. CDR3 coding DNA: TGTGCCAGCAGCTTTTGGAGGGAACGGGAGACCCAGTACTTC. It codes for CASSFWRERETQYF. This chain uses TRBV7-8 with TRBJ2-5; tentative D call: TRBD2 (6 bases). V was cut by 3 bases and J by 5 bases, with 13 bases left in between. There are 14 residues in the CDR3. Germline V gives CDR1 SGHVS, CDR2 FQNEAQ.

The chain combines TRBV2 with TRBJ2-1, with 8 bases identical to TRBD1. The V segment lost 2 bases and the J segment 8 bases; nucleotides outside the gene matches: 5. The CDR3 is 14 amino acids. Per the germline V gene, CDR1 is SNHLY and CDR2 is FYNNEI. CDR3 in amino acids: CASSEQAGGHEQFF. The CDR3 DNA follows: TGTGCCAGCAGTGAACAGGCAGGGGGCCATGAGCAGTTCTTC.

CDR3 in DNA: TGTGCCAGCAGCGTCATAAGGGACAGTAGCTCCTACGAGCAGTACTTC. It codes for CASSVIRDSSSYEQYF. V is TRBV9 and J is TRBJ2-7; the match to TRBD1 covers 7 bases. The CDR3 runs to 16 residues. Germline V CDR1 and CDR2: SGDLS, YYNGEE. With V trimmed by 2 bases and J by 0 bases, 8 bases remained unmatched.

The chain joins TRBV19 to TRBJ2-6, with D unresolved. Germline loops: CDR1 LNHDA, CDR2 SQIVND (reference sequence). V lost 8 bases and J lost 0, with 11 bases in between. This CDR3 contains 15 residues. The CDR3 DNA is TGTGCCAGTTTGTCTTATGACTCTGGGGCCAACGTCCTGACTTTC. The encoded protein is CASLSYDSGANVLTF.

The chain combines TRBV10-2 with TRBJ2-2; 9 bases agree with TRBD2. Per germline, CDR1 WSHSY and CDR2 SAAADI. This CDR3 is 16 amino acids long. The V gene end was trimmed by 3 bases and the J gene end by 4 bases; junction bases not matched to a gene: 6. CDR3 nucleotides: TGCGCCAGCAGTGAAGAAAGAGCGGGAGGCACCGGGGAGCTGTTTTTT. It is translated as CASSEERAGGTGELFF.

The chain carries TRBV4-3 and TRBJ1-1, with a weak D call TRBD1 (5 bases). Germline-derived CDR1 and CDR2 are LGHNA and YSLEER. The V end was cut by 0 bases, the J end by 2 bases, with 10 bases between. The CDR3 has 15 residues. This CDR3 is CASSQDTGGNTEAFF. CDR3 DNA: TGCGCCAGCAGCCAAGATACCGGGGGAAACACTGAAGCTTTCTTT.

DNA of the CDR3: TGTGCCAGCAGTTACGAGCGGGAGAGAGATACGCAGTATTTT. This gives the protein CASSYERERDTQYF. This sequence joins TRBV6-5 and TRBJ2-3; 8 nucleotides align to TRBD2. Germline loops: CDR1 MNHEY, CDR2 SVGAGI. Trimming took 2 bases from V and 5 from J; bases not matched to a gene: 3. The CDR3 totals 14 residues.

This chain joins TRBV28 and TRBJ2-7, with a possible D match to TRBD1 (6 bases). V dropped 8 bases and J dropped 0 bases, with 8 bases sitting between them. This CDR3 region has 12 residues. Germline CDR1 MDHEN, CDR2 SYDVKM. For the CDR3, the DNA is TGTGCCAGCGGGGGCACCTCCTACGAGCAGTACTTC. The encoded protein is CASGGTSYEQYF.

This chain uses TRBV27 with TRBJ2-1; TRBD2 agrees at 9 bases. Germline trimming cut 2 bases from V and 0 bases from J; bases unmatched to any gene: 8. Germline CDR1 and CDR2: MNHEY and SMNVEV (reference sequence). The CDR3 length is 18 residues. The CDR3 DNA follows: TGTGCCAGCAGTTTAAGAGCGGGAGGCAAAATCTCCTACAATGAGCAGTTCTTC. Translation gives CASSLRAGGKISYNEQFF.

The chain is built from TRBV9 and TRBJ1-5, with D tentatively TRBD1 (5 bases). The germline CDR1 and CDR2 sequences are SGDLS and YYNGEE. Trimming left V 4 bases short and J 3 bases short, with 14 bases between. This CDR3 region has 15 residues. CDR3 in amino acids: CASSRGAGPNQPQHF. CDR3 nucleotides: TGTGCCAGCAGCCGAGGGGCCGGGCCCAATCAGCCCCAGCATTTT.

This clone has a single count. The chain employs TRBV6-6 and TRBJ2-2; D ambiguous. Deletions cut 0 bases from V and 4 bases from J, with 3 bases between. Germline V lookup: CDR1 MNHNY, CDR2 SVGAGI (reference sequence). The CDR3 has 13 residues. The CDR3 sequence is CASSYSTTGELFF. The CDR3 DNA is TGTGCCAGCAGTTACTCTACCACCGGGGAGCTGTTTTTT.